The 29 T cell receptor beta chains below all came from one sample that was sequenced in a study of blood T cells in healthy people across ages (dated by TCRdb to the mid-2010s). Receptors were amplified or captured by 5' RACE. TCRdb lists the instrument as Illumina HiSeq 2500. A second 7 to 11 cycle PCR used a sample-barcoded 5' primer and a J-beta primer mix. TCRdb reworked the public reads: Q25 trimming with fastp, MiXCR clone assembly, productive beta chains retained. CDR3 protein sequences are deduplicated, and each keeps its most common genes and DNA. For this sample there are 650,000 to 800,000 distinct CDR3 sequences; over 40% appear just once. The top ten clonotypes cover less than 15% of the sample. Sequenced sample: blood. The receptor source for this set is a woman older than 75 in good health.

V is TRBV9 and J is TRBJ1-1; D gene ambiguous. This CDR3 comprises 16 residues. Germline V gives CDR1 SGDLS, CDR2 YYNGEE. V dropped 0 bases and J dropped 5 bases, with 17 bases sitting between them. CDR3 DNA sequence: TGTGCCAGCAGCGTAGGGGCCCCGGATCTGCTGACTGAAGCTTTCTTT. Its translation is CASSVGAPDLLTEAFF.

This clonotype was seen only a few times. The V call is TRBV12-3 or TRBV12-4, the J call TRBJ2-5; 11 bases match TRBD2. Unmatched junction bases numbered 10, after V lost 4 bases and J lost 12 bases. The CDR3 has 14 residues. The CDR3 region is CASSSRLAGLWKYF. Here the CDR3 DNA reads TGTGCCAGCAGTTCCAGACTAGCGGGGTTGTGGAAGTACTTC.

This chain joins TRBV28 and TRBJ2-5; D gene unclear. Trimming took off 4 bases at V and 7 bases at J, with 7 bases between the two ends. In germline, CDR1 is MDHEN, CDR2 SYDVKM. The CDR3 runs 11 residues. CDR3 sequence reads: CASSSDPTQYF. DNA for the CDR3: TGTGCCAGCAGTTCTGACCCGACCCAGTACTTC.

This clonotype was counted at least ten times. This rearrangement joins TRBV10-3 to TRBJ2-1; TRBD1 matches 8 bases. Per germline, CDR1 ENHRY and CDR2 SYGVKD. V was pared by 2 bases and J by 7 bases, with 7 bases of the junction left unmatched. The CDR3 runs to 15 residues. The CDR3 DNA follows: TGTGCCATCAGTGAGCCATCTCGACAGGGGAATGAGCAGTTCTTC. Translated: CAISEPSRQGNEQFF.

The J gene is TRBJ2-7, the V gene TRBV28; D is unresolved. This CDR3 has 14 amino acids. Germline lookup yields CDR1 MDHEN and CDR2 SYDVKM. V was pared by 7 bases and J by 7 bases, with 20 bases between. The CDR3 loop reads CASNTAGPDKEQYF. The CDR3 nucleotides read TGTGCCAGCAACACGGCCGGGCCAGACAAGGAGCAGTACTTC.

The V call is TRBV28, the J call TRBJ2-3, with 7 bases that match TRBD2. Germline values: CDR1 MDHEN, CDR2 SYDVKM. The CDR3 extends over 13 amino acids. V lost 5 bases, J lost 5 bases, and 4 bases stayed unmatched. CDR3 nucleotide sequence: TGTGCCAGCAGTCTACTAGCGCAAGATACGCAGTATTTT. This translates into CASSLLAQDTQYF.

This clonotype was picked up a small number of times. The chain couples TRBV11-2 to TRBJ2-7; 7 nucleotides match TRBD1. Germline V gives CDR1 SGHAT, CDR2 FQNNGV. CDR3 length equals 13 residues. Trimming cost V 5 bases and J 9 bases; bases outside gene matches: 10. CDR3 residues: CASSVDRQGAQYF. Here the CDR3 DNA reads TGTGCCAGCAGCGTGGATAGACAGGGCGCGCAGTACTTC.

Remarks on this clonotype: This may be a read error: a much more frequent sequence differs by one nucleotide. The gene calls are TRBV19 and TRBJ2-5; D unclear. Germline V gene lookup returns CDR1 LNHDA and CDR2 SQIVND (reference sequence). This CDR3 contains 10 residues. Deletions cut 10 bases from V and 11 bases from J, with 14 bases between. The CDR3 protein is CATYYNEQYF. The CDR3 coding sequence is TGTGCCACCTACTATAATGAGCAGTACTTC.

V is TRBV20-1 and J is TRBJ1-5, with 10 bases lining up with TRBD1. J was trimmed by 7 bases and V by 8 bases; bases with no gene match: 8. In germline, CDR1 is DFQATT, CDR2 SNEGSKA (reference sequence). The CDR3 is made up of 13 amino acids. The CDR3 bases are TGCAGTTCCCCGGGACAGGGGAAGCAGCCCCAGCATTTT. Translated: CSSPGQGKQPQHF.

The V call is TRBV2, the J call TRBJ1-4; 8 bases line up with TRBD1. The junction had 0 bases not matched to a gene; V was cut back by 7 bases and J by 2 bases. The CDR3 extends over 13 amino acids. In germline, CDR1 is SNHLY, CDR2 FYNNEI. Here the CDR3 DNA reads TGTGCCAGCACAGGGGGCACTAATGAAAAACTGTTTTTT. It specifies CASTGGTNEKLFF.

This clonotype has a handful of counts. The J gene is TRBJ2-1, the V gene TRBV5-1, with D perhaps TRBD2 (5 bases). CDR1 SGHRS and CDR2 YFSETQ come from the germline V gene. The CDR3 runs 13 residues. V was cut by 0 bases and J by 12 bases, with 13 bases left in between. CDR3 amino acids: CASSLVPSGLQFF. DNA for the CDR3: TGCGCCAGCAGCTTGGTCCCGAGCGGCCTGCAGTTCTTC.

In its sample, this clonotype was seen many times. CDR3 region: CASSSRDRVGYEQYF. CDR3 sequence (DNA): TGCGCCAGCAGCTCTCGGGACAGGGTAGGGTACGAGCAGTACTTC. V is TRBV4-1 and J is TRBJ2-7, with 9 bases matching TRBD1. This CDR3 is built from 15 residues. V shed 5 bases and J 4 bases; nucleotides not matched to a gene: 9. Germline V gene data show CDR1 as MGHRA and CDR2 as YSYEKL.

For the CDR3, the DNA is TGCGCCAGCAGCTTACGGATGGGGCTGAACACTGAAGCTTTCTTT. It translates to CASSLRMGLNTEAFF. The chain has TRBV5-1 and TRBJ1-1; weak D call: TRBD1 (5 bases). From germline, CDR1 is SGHRS and CDR2 YFSETQ. Deletions cut 2 bases from V and 0 bases from J, with 11 bases between. The CDR3 covers 15 residues.

This clonotype was recorded many times. This rearrangement joins TRBV7-2 to TRBJ2-3, with 9 bases identical to TRBD2. The CDR3 runs 15 residues. Trimming removed 3 bases from V and 3 bases from J; junction bases left unmatched: 4. The germline V gene encodes CDR1 SGHTA and CDR2 FQGNSA. The chain's CDR3 is CASSLAGGPTDTQYF. CDR3 DNA sequence: TGTGCCAGCAGCTTGGCGGGAGGGCCTACAGATACGCAGTATTTT.

The V gene is TRBV3-1, the J gene TRBJ2-5, with TRBD1 matching over 8 bases. The J call may not be correct, given that the DNA end is closer to TRBJ2-7. Germline values: CDR1 LGHDT, CDR2 YNNKEL (reference sequence). The CDR3 is made up of 14 amino acids. CDR3 loop: CASSPGTGFGEQYF. Written as DNA, the CDR3 is TGTGCCAGCAGCCCGGGGACAGGTTTTGGCGAGCAGTACTTC.

CDR3 nucleotides: TGCAGTGCTGGGTACACAGGGAACGAGCAGTACTTC. Translating gives CSAGYTGNEQYF. The rearrangement joins TRBV20-1 to TRBJ2-7; possible D gene TRBD1, 6 bases. There are 12 residues in the CDR3. Trimming left V 5 bases short and J 5 bases short, with 13 bases between. The germline CDR1 and CDR2 sequences are DFQATT and SNEGSKA (reference sequence).

This clonotype has a handful of counts. CDR3 residues: CSAGLAGVLAKNIQYF. CDR3 coding DNA: TGCAGTGCGGGACTAGCGGGAGTCCTAGCCAAAAACATTCAGTACTTC. The rearrangement uses TRBV20-1 and TRBJ2-4, with 14 bases fitting TRBD2. The CDR3 runs to 16 residues. Trimming at V came to 6 bases and at J to 0 bases, leaving 4 bases not matched to a gene. Germline V gene lookup returns CDR1 DFQATT and CDR2 SNEGSKA (reference sequence).

The rearrangement links TRBV7-3 to TRBJ2-3; no clear D gene. Germline V gives CDR1 SGHTA, CDR2 FQGTGA. This CDR3 is built from 14 residues. V was clipped by 4 bases and J by 4 bases, with 12 bases between them. The CDR3 protein is CASSSPRDSDTQYF. DNA for the CDR3: TGTGCCAGCAGCTCCCCAAGAGACTCAGATACGCAGTATTTT.

V gene TRBV30 combines with J gene TRBJ2-7; D gene uncertain. Germline lookup yields CDR1 GTSNPN and CDR2 SVGIG (reference sequence). V lost 5 bases to trimming and J lost 3 bases, with 11 bases between them. The CDR3 has 12 residues. CDR3 in amino acids: CAWEKGRYEQYF. Written as DNA, the CDR3 is TGTGCCTGGGAGAAAGGACGCTACGAGCAGTACTTC.

This chain uses TRBV7-2 with TRBJ2-3; no firm D call. The CDR3 runs to 13 residues. Germline CDR1 is SGHTA and CDR2 is FQGNSA. V gave up 5 bases and J gave up 5 bases, with 11 bases separating them. CDR3 region: CASSTRTLDTQYF. DNA for the CDR3: TGTGCCAGCAGCACCCGGACCCTAGATACGCAGTATTTT.

The V gene is TRBV28, the J gene TRBJ1-1, with TRBD1 as a possible D gene (5 bases). With 6 bases removed from V and 1 base from J, the gap between germline ends came to 15 bases. The CDR3 consists of 15 residues. Germline-derived CDR1 and CDR2 are MDHEN and SYDVKM. This CDR3 is CASRPYGARNTEAFF. CDR3 DNA: TGTGCCAGCAGGCCATATGGGGCCCGGAACACTGAAGCTTTCTTT.

This clonotype has ten or more counts. The chain employs TRBV7-2 and TRBJ2-1; a possible D gene is TRBD2 (6 bases). The CDR3 has 17 amino acids. Deletions cut 2 bases from V and 1 base from J, with 15 bases between. Germline V gene sequence: CDR1 SGHTA, CDR2 FQGNSA. The DNA for the CDR3 is TGTGCCAGCAGCTTACAGACCCGGCGGGGATCCTACAATGAGCAGTTCTTC. Protein product: CASSLQTRRGSYNEQFF.

Comment on this clonotype: Possible read error: a much larger clone is one base away. The chain has TRBV28 and TRBJ2-5, with TRBD2 matching over 12 bases. Unmatched junction bases numbered 15, after V lost 5 bases and J lost 11 bases. In germline, CDR1 is MDHEN, CDR2 SYDVKM. The CDR3 has 16 amino acids. DNA of the CDR3: TGTGCCAGCAGTCTAATTCTAGCGGGAGGGGTTAATGAGCAGTACTTC. Amino acids: CASSLILAGGVNEQYF.

The chain has TRBV25-1 and TRBJ2-3, with D unclear. V lost 3 bases and J lost 1, with 11 bases in between. Germline loops: CDR1 MGHDK, CDR2 SYGVNS. CDR3 length: 15 amino acids. The CDR3, as DNA: TGTGCCAGCAGTGACCATCGCGTAGGCACAGATACGCAGTATTTT. As protein: CASSDHRVGTDTQYF.

CDR3 DNA sequence: TGTGCCTGGAGGATGGGTACGCAGTATTTT. As protein: CAWRMGTQYF. J is TRBJ2-3 and V is TRBV30; the D is unclear. The CDR3 runs 10 residues. Trimming stripped 3 bases from V and 8 bases from J, with 6 bases between. Germline loops: CDR1 GTSNPN, CDR2 SVGIG (reference sequence).

For this clonotype: The junction and the germline gene differ at one end; a read error may be behind it. The chain links TRBV5-1 to TRBJ2-3, with D possibly being TRBD2 (5 bases). The CDR3 length is 15 residues. Germline CDR1 and CDR2: SGHRS and YFSETQ. The CDR3 here is CASGLEAVGTDTQYF. CDR3 DNA: TGCGCCAGCGGCTTGGAAGCGGTTGGCACAGATACGCAGTATTTT.

The table lists this clonotype with many counts. This sequence joins TRBV15 and TRBJ1-4; the D gene is possibly TRBD1 (5 bases). This CDR3 spans 20 amino acids. V gave up 2 bases and J gave up 4 bases, with 26 bases separating them. Germline V gene sequence: CDR1 LNHNV, CDR2 YYDKDF (reference sequence). The CDR3 coding sequence is TGTGCCACCAGCAGACATCTCAGACAGCGGGGGAGGAGGGTTAATGAAAAACTGTTTTTT. The encoded protein is CATSRHLRQRGRRVNEKLFF.

In regard to this clonotype: A much bigger clone sits one base away, suggesting this may be a read error. The gene calls are TRBV29-1 and TRBJ1-6; TRBD1 matches at 7 bases. CDR1 is SQVTM, CDR2 ANQGSEA, per germline. The CDR3 is 15 residues long. CDR3: CSVAIGGGENSLLHF. The CDR3 nucleotides are TGCAGCGTTGCGATAGGAGGGGGCGAAAATTCACTCCTCCACTTT. Together with reference TRBV29-1 and TRBJ1-6, the CDR3 gives the full variable domain: SAVISQKPSRDICQRGTSLTIQCQVDSQVTMMFWYRQQPGQSLTLIATANQGSEATYESGFVIDKFPISRPNLTFSTLTVSNMSPEDSSIYLCSVAIGGGENSLLHFGNGTRLTVT.

CDR3 nucleotides: TGCAGTGCTAGTTTCAGGGTATACTATGGCTACACCTTC. This encodes CSASFRVYYGYTF. The chain couples TRBV20-1 to TRBJ1-2, with D maybe TRBD1 (5 bases). V lost 3 bases to trimming and J lost 3 bases, with 11 bases between them. The CDR3 is 13 residues long. Germline CDR1 reads DFQATT; CDR2 reads SNEGSKA (reference sequence).